This T cell receptor (beta chain) was captured by sequencing in a study of blood T cell repertoires in COVID-19. Cohort allocation depended upon clinical history that participants reported. Method: immunoSEQ multiplex PCR; TCRdb's copy keeps in-frame clones and lacks some. The sample yields under 150,000 clones, about 80% seen once. V lost 5 bases, J lost 10 bases, and 11 bases stayed unmatched. This CDR3 spans 14 amino acids. CDR1 is SNHLY and CDR2 is FYNNEI in the germline V gene. The sequenced material came from PBMCs or T cells enriched from blood (not recorded which). The TCR was taken from a man between 45 and 60 years old in a cohort exposed to, infected with or recovered from COVID-19 (not recorded which). The chain combines TRBV2 with TRBJ1-1; 9 bases are shared with TRBD1. CDR3 sequence reads: CASSLQGAQVGAFF. The CDR3 DNA sequence: TGTGCCAGCAGTTTACAGGGGGCTCAGGTTGGAGCTTTCTTT.